This T cell receptor (beta chain) was recorded in a study of beta chain features in type 1 diabetes. General study findings and limits: Naive, central memory and Treg TCRB repertoires appeared more alike in patients than in healthy donors. Reduced insertions and increased deletions marked VDJ junctions in type 1 diabetes patients. No resolution was reached here on whether HLA type influences TCRB rearrangement.

From germline, CDR1 is SQVTM and CDR2 ANQGSEA. Trimming left V 4 bases short and J 4 bases short, with 17 bases between. The CDR3 has 14 residues. This clone was recorded many times. Antigen unknown. Expressed TCRB transcripts were sequenced after all isolated RNA was converted to cDNA. Naive, central memory and regulatory T cell samples yielded roughly 3.6 million reads on average. Clones were read by immunoSEQ multiplex PCR, and TCRdb kept only the in-frame ones, dropping some. Counted here are hundreds of thousands of clones, roughly 12% occurring once; the ten biggest clones make up around 0.02%. This chain joins TRBV29-1 and TRBJ2-7; D is possibly TRBD2 (5 bases). Sequencing input: naive CD4+ T cells from blood. This clonotype originated in a man aged 18 to 29 in good health. The CDR3 DNA follows: TGCAGCGTTGGTGTTCGGACGAGCGGTTACGAGCAGTACTTC. This encodes CSVGVRTSGYEQYF.